This T cell receptor beta chain is from a study of cytomegalovirus exposure and HLA in healthy donors. On the study more broadly: The 110 or so validation repertoires, a later analysis reported, used the same platform as the roughly 610 first-cohort repertoires.

Method: immunoSEQ multiplex PCR; TCRdb's copy keeps in-frame clones and lacks some. The sample has approximately 140,000 clones; around nine tenths are singletons. Regarding the study as a whole: The study put around 180 TCR beta chains on its list as cytomegalovirus-associated. Subsequent analysis of the 120 or so validation repertoires found a tendency for first-cohort TCR clusters to co-occur. In vitro, a few CMV-associated chains proved specific for CMV antigens.

A remark on this clone: Antigen specificity is unknown.

Germline-derived CDR1 and CDR2 are SNHLY and FYNNEI. The CDR3 is 15 residues long. V was pared by 5 bases and J by 0 bases, with 4 bases of the junction left unmatched. This chain links TRBV2 with TRBJ2-3; 8 bases align to TRBD2. What was sequenced was PBMCs. This sequence originates from a man aged 18 to 29 in good health and CMV-seropositive. The CDR3 region has the DNA TGTGCCAGCAGTAAGCGGGAGTGGAGCACAGATACGCAGTATTTT. Translating gives CASSKREWSTDTQYF.